This T cell receptor (beta chain) was recorded in a study of T cells in Graves' hyperthyroidism and ophthalmopathy. It was RNA transcripts that yielded the amplified TCR beta CDR3 regions. TCR CDR3 regions were first amplified by RT-PCR with HTBI primers. MiXCR was run by TCRdb on the multiplex PCR reads, yielding one entry per CDR3 protein. Of approximately 520,000 distinct CDR3 sequences detected, around 20% appear once; the ten largest clones hold less than 30%. This clonotype was recorded many times. Sequencing was done on a sample of blood. The receptor's source is a man younger than 35 with Graves' hyperthyroidism.

The CDR3 DNA reads TGCAGCGTTGATTCAGGCCACGAAGACTACGAGCAGTACTTC. Protein sequence: CSVDSGHEDYEQYF. The rearrangement links TRBV29-1 to TRBJ2-7; D gene ambiguous. This CDR3 region has 14 residues. Per germline, CDR1 SQVTM and CDR2 ANQGSEA. Trimming took 3 bases from V and 3 from J, leaving 15 bases between them.